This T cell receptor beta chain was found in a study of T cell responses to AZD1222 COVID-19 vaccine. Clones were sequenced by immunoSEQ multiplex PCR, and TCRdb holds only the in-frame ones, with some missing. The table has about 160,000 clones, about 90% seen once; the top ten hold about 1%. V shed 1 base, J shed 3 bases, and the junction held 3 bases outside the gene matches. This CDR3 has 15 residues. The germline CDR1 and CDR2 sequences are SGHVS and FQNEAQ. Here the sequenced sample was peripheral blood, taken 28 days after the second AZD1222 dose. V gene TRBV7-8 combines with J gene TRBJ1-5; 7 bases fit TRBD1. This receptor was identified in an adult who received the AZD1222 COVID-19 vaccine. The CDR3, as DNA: TGTGCCAGCAGCTTAGGGGACAGAAACAATCAGCCCCAGCATTTT. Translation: CASSLGDRNNQPQHF.